This record concerns one TCR beta chain sequence. At one of its ends the junction is not consistent with the germline gene, which may arise from a read error. The CDR3 covers 15 residues. The V gene's germline CDR1 is LGHNA and CDR2 YNFKEQ. It was RNA transcripts that yielded the amplified TCR beta CDR3 regions. The TCR CDR3 was amplified in a first-round RT-PCR using the HTBI primer set. Each CDR3 protein gets one entry after TCRdb re-called the multiplex PCR reads with MiXCR. The sample gives around 500,000 distinct CDR3 sequences, 20% to 25% of which show up once; around 50% is in the top ten. These data come from a study of T cells in Graves' hyperthyroidism and ophthalmopathy.

Sequencing input: blood. The sequence derives from an older woman with Graves' ophthalmopathy. J is TRBJ2-7 and V is TRBV4-2; TRBD2 might be the D (5 bases). The CDR3 sequence: CASSQELGRPYEQYF. Here the CDR3 DNA reads TGTGCCAGCAGTCAAGAACTAGGGCGCCCCTACGAGCAGTACTTC.